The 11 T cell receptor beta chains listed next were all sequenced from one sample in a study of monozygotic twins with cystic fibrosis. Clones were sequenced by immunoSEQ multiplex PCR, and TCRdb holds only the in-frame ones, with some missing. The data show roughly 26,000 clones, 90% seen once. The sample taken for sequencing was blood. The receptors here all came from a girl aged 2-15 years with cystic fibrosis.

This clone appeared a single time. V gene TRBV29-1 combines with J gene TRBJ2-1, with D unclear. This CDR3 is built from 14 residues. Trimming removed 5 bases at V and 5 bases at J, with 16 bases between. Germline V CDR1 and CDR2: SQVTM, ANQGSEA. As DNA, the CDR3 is TGCAGCGTTTGGTTACCCCTCCTAAACAATGAGCAGTTCTTC. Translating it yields CSVWLPLLNNEQFF.

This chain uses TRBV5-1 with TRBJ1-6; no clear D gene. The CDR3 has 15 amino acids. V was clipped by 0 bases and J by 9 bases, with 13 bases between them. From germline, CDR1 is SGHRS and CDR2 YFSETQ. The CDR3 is CASSLEADLGSPLHF. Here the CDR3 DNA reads TGCGCCAGCAGCTTGGAAGCGGATCTTGGTTCACCCCTCCACTTT. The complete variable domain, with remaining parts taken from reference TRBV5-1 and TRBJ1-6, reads KAGVTQTPRYLIKTRGQQVTLSCSPISGHRSVSWYQQTPGQGLQFLFEYFSETQRNKGNFPGRFSGRQFSNSRSEMNVSTLELGDSALYLCASSLEADLGSPLHFGNGTRLTVT.

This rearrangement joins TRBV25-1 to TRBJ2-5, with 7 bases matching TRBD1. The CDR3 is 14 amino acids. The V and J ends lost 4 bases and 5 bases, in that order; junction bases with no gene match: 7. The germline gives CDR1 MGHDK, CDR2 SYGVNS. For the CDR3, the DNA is TGTGCCAGCAGTGGACAGGGTATTTCGGAGACCCAGTACTTC. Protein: CASSGQGISETQYF.

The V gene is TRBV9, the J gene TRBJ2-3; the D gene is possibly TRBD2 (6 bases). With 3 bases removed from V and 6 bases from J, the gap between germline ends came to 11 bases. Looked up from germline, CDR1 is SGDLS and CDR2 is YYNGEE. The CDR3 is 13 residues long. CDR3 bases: TGTGCCAGCAGCGGGGGGGATATGGATACGCAGTATTTT. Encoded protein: CASSGGDMDTQYF. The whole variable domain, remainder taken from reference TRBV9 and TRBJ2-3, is DSGVTQTPKHLITATGQRVTLRCSPRSGDLSVYWYQQSLDQGLQFLIQYYNGEERAKGNILERFSAQQFPDLHSELNLSSLELGDSALYFCASSGGDMDTQYFGPGTRLTVL.

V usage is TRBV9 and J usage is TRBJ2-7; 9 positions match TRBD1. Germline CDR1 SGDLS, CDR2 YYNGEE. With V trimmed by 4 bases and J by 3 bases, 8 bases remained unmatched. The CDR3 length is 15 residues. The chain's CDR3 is CASSPRTGEVYEQYF. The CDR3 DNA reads TGTGCCAGCAGCCCCCGGACAGGGGAGGTCTACGAGCAGTACTTC. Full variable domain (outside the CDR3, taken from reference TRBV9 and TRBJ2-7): DSGVTQTPKHLITATGQRVTLRCSPRSGDLSVYWYQQSLDQGLQFLIQYYNGEERAKGNILERFSAQQFPDLHSELNLSSLELGDSALYFCASSPRTGEVYEQYFGPGTRLTVT.

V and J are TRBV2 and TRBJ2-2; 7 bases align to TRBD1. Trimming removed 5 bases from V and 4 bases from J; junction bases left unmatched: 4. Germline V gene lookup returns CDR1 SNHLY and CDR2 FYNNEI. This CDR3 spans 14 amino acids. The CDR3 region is CASSHRGSTGELFF. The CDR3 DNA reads TGTGCCAGCAGTCACAGGGGTAGCACCGGGGAGCTGTTTTTT.

The CDR3 DNA follows: TGTGCCAGCAGCTTAGTAGGTAGCGGGGGGAATGAGCAGTTCTTC. The encoded protein is CASSLVGSGGNEQFF. The rearrangement joins TRBV11-2 to TRBJ2-1, with 10 nucleotides matching TRBD2. This CDR3 is built from 15 residues. The V and J ends lost 1 base and 7 bases, in that order; junction bases with no gene match: 4. CDR1 and CDR2 (germline): SGHAT, FQNNGV.

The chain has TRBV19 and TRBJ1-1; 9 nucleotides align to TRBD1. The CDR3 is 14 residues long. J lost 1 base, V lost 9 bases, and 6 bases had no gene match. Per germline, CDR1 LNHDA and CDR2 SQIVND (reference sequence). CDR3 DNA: TGTGCCAGCTACAGGGGGCACGGGAACACTGAAGCTTTCTTT. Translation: CASYRGHGNTEAFF.

The CDR3 bases are TGTGCCAGCTCACCACCGGGCCGCATGAACACTGAAGCTTTCTTT. Translated, it gives CASSPPGRMNTEAFF. This rearrangement joins TRBV18 to TRBJ1-1, with unresolved D. The CDR3 runs to 15 residues. V lost 0 bases to trimming and J lost 0 bases, with 8 bases between them. Germline CDR1 reads KGHSH; CDR2 reads LQKENI.

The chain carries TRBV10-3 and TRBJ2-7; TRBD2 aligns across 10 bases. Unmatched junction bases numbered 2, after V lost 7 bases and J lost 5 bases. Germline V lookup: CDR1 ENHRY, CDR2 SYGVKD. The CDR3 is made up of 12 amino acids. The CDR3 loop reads CAIKGLADEQYF. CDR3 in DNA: TGTGCCATCAAAGGACTAGCGGACGAGCAGTACTTC.

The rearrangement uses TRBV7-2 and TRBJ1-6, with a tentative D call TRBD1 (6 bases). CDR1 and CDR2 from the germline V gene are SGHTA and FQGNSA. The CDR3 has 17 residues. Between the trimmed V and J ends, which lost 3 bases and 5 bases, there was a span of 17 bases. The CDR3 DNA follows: TGTGCCAGCAGCTTCCGACACAGGGTTACGGATAATTCACCCCTCCACTTT. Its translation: CASSFRHRVTDNSPLHF.